One sample yielded the 8 T cell receptor beta chains listed below, sequenced in a study of human T cells and chemical hapten exposure (dated by TCRdb to the early 2020s). The protocol used for the library was RACE. The listed sequencing device is NextSeq 500. TCRdb cleaned the public reads at Q25 with fastp, built clones with MiXCR and kept in-frame beta chains. One record per CDR3 amino acid sequence lists the most common genes and DNA. The sample data list hundreds of thousands of distinct CDR3 sequences, and nearly 6.5% of these were observed just once. In total, the top ten clones hold less than 6.5% of the sample. The time point tag for this specimen amounts to: patch test 2, 6 weeks after DPC sensitization. The treatment or condition tag for this specimen amounts to: therapeutic diphenylcyclopropenone sensitization with weekly scalp DPC. This specimen consisted of whole blood, obtained in connection with sensitization to the hapten diphenylcyclopropenone (DPC). These receptors all come from a woman in her late teens or twenties with alopecia areata. Some clones in this sample may be carry-over from other donors' samples.

This clonotype has just a few counts. The rearrangement joins TRBV7-9 to TRBJ2-3, with 8 bases lining up with TRBD1. Germline V gene data show CDR1 as SEHNR and CDR2 as FQNEAQ (reference sequence). The CDR3 spans 15 residues. The V gene end was trimmed by 5 bases and the J gene end by 5 bases; junction bases not matched to a gene: 9. This CDR3 is CASSVRGPSGDTQYF. The CDR3 DNA sequence: TGTGCCAGCAGCGTCAGGGGGCCCTCCGGAGATACGCAGTATTTT.

This chain uses TRBV28 with TRBJ2-7; 9 nucleotides match TRBD1. The CDR3 runs to 16 residues. V gave up 4 bases and J gave up 7 bases; unmatched junction bases: 14. The germline V gene has CDR1 MDHEN and CDR2 SYDVKM. This CDR3 is CASSSTGSGTGMEQYF. In nucleotides, the CDR3 is TGTGCCAGCAGTTCTACCGGATCCGGGACAGGGATGGAGCAGTACTTC.

This chain joins TRBV7-6 and TRBJ2-5, with D possibly matching TRBD2 (7 bases). The CDR3 spans 17 residues. Germline V gene sequence: CDR1 SGHVS, CDR2 FNYEAQ. The V end was cut by 7 bases, the J end by 1 base, with 22 bases between. As DNA, the CDR3 is TGTGCCAGCACCCCACTGGGGGGGCAGAACCTCCAAGAGACCCAGTACTTC. This gives the protein CASTPLGGQNLQETQYF.

The CDR3 here is CASSPLRGALYEQYF. The CDR3 DNA reads TGTGCCAGCAGCCCACTCAGGGGGGCTTTGTACGAGCAGTACTTC. This chain joins TRBV14 and TRBJ2-7, with D perhaps matching TRBD1 (7 bases). The germline gives CDR1 SGHDN, CDR2 FVKESK. The CDR3 runs to 15 residues. V was shortened by 4 bases and J by 4 bases, with 17 bases between the two germline ends.

A note on this clonotype: This may come from a read error, since a much larger clone is one base off. The chain employs TRBV20-1 and TRBJ1-5; no clear D gene. The CDR3 runs to 13 residues. V lost 2 bases to trimming and J lost 4 bases, with 9 bases between them. Germline lookup yields CDR1 DFQATT and CDR2 SNEGSKA (reference sequence). The CDR3 region has the DNA TGCAGTGCTAGACGGGAGTTAAATCAGCCCCAGCATTTT. Translating it yields CSARRELNQPQHF.

The sample holds many counts of this clonotype. V is TRBV6-6 and J is TRBJ1-5; tentatively, D is TRBD1 (5 bases). In germline, CDR1 is MNHNY, CDR2 SVGAGI (reference sequence). Trimming pared 7 bases from V and 2 bases from J, leaving 24 bases between. CDR3 size: 18 residues. CDR3 in DNA: TGTGCCAGCAATGGGGCCCCAGGGCAGTTTTACGGCAATCAGCCCCAGCATTTT. It codes for CASNGAPGQFYGNQPQHF.

This clonotype appeared a few times. The chain couples TRBV6-2 or TRBV6-3 to TRBJ1-1; no firm D call. The germline V gene encodes CDR1 MNHEY and CDR2 SVGEGT. CDR3 length: 15 amino acids. Trimming removed 3 bases at V and 0 bases at J, with 11 bases between. CDR3 DNA: TGTGCCAGCAGTTATCGTGTATACCTGAACACTGAAGCTTTCTTT. It specifies CASSYRVYLNTEAFF.

This clonotype showed up just a few times. J is TRBJ1-5 and V is TRBV12-3 or TRBV12-4, with 9 positions matching TRBD1. The CDR3 covers 15 residues. The junction had 8 bases not matched to a gene; V was cut back by 5 bases and J by 6 bases. CDR3 loop: CASSPGQGRTQPQHF. In nucleotides, the CDR3 is TGTGCCAGCAGTCCTGGACAGGGGCGGACTCAGCCCCAGCATTTT.